The entry below describes one TCR beta chain. Libraries were prepared by immunoSEQ multiplex PCR; TCRdb keeps only in-frame clonotypes and omits some of them. The repertoire holds 200,000 to 250,000 clones, about 86% seen once, with around 3% in the top ten. This sample was included in a study of blood T cell repertoires in COVID-19. The CDR3 extends over 16 amino acids. Looked up from germline, CDR1 is KGHSY and CDR2 is FQNENV. J lost 6 bases, V lost 0 bases, and 8 bases had no gene match. The chain links TRBV16 to TRBJ2-3, with TRBD1 identical over 8 bases. The sequenced sample consisted of peripheral blood. This TCR derives from a woman in her thirties who had recovered from COVID-19. The DNA for the CDR3 is TGTGCCAGCAGCCAATCTGATGGACAGGGTTACGATACGCAGTATTTT. It translates to CASSQSDGQGYDTQYF. Using reference TRBV16 and TRBJ2-3 for the parts outside the CDR3, the full variable domain is GEEVAQTPKHLVRGEGQKAKLYCAPIKGHSYVFWYQQVLKNEFKFLISFQNENVFDETGMPKERFSAKCLPNSPCSLEIQATKLEDSAVYFCASSQSDGQGYDTQYFGPGTRLTVL.